A single sample gave rise to the 19 T cell receptor beta chains below, sequenced in a study of control samples from healthy donors and cancer patients (dated by TCRdb to between 2020 and 2021). The receptor library was made with the immunoSEQ multiplex PCR assay. This is the immuneACCESS table as TCRdb keeps it, with only in-frame sequences that have V and J called. A part of the clones is gone; compared with another copy, unresolved V genes explain less than half, and the rest is unexplained. This sample gives roughly 86,000 clones in total; roughly nine tenths of them show up just once. The top ten clonotypes cover 3.5% to 4.5% of the sample. The sequenced sample consisted of blood. These receptors were taken from a woman between 18 and 29 years old in good health.

This rearrangement joins TRBV2 to TRBJ1-2, with 7 nucleotides matching TRBD1. This CDR3 is 12 amino acids long. V was clipped by 4 bases and J by 4 bases; unmatched bases: 0. The germline V gene encodes CDR1 SNHLY and CDR2 FYNNEI. In nucleotides, the CDR3 is TGTGCCAGCAGTGGGACAGGCTATGGCTACACCTTC. Its protein product is CASSGTGYGYTF.

The gene calls are TRBV6-5 and TRBJ1-2, with 7 nucleotides matching TRBD1. The CDR3 runs 15 residues. After removal of 6 bases from V and 4 bases from J, the junction contained 11 bases not matched to a gene. From germline, CDR1 is MNHEY and CDR2 SVGAGI. CDR3 region: CASRHNRQGGYGYTF. In nucleotides, the CDR3 is TGTGCCAGCAGACACAACCGACAGGGCGGCTATGGCTACACCTTC.

DNA of the CDR3: TGTGCCAGCAGCCATCTTCCTTCCTCACCTGAAGCTTTCTTT. Amino acids: CASSHLPSSPEAFF. J is TRBJ1-1 and V is TRBV6-5; D gene unclear. The CDR3 runs 14 residues. Germline loops: CDR1 MNHEY, CDR2 SVGAGI. The V end was cut by 6 bases, the J end by 6 bases, with 17 bases between.

The chain recombines TRBV6-1 with TRBJ1-3, with D uncertain. CDR1 is MNHNS, CDR2 SASEGT, per germline. The V end lost 2 bases, the J end lost 0 bases, and 11 bases lay between the germline ends. This CDR3 has 16 amino acids. This CDR3 reads CASSEYILYSGNTIYF. In DNA form, the CDR3 reads TGTGCCAGCAGTGAATATATCCTCTACTCTGGAAACACCATATATTTT.

This sequence joins TRBV10-1 and TRBJ2-7; TRBD1 aligns across 10 bases. Germline V gene data show CDR1 as WNHNN and CDR2 as SYGVQD (reference sequence). With V trimmed by 10 bases and J by 1 base, 10 bases remained unmatched. The CDR3 length is 15 residues. CDR3 loop: CATQLGTGDSYEQYF. CDR3 DNA: TGCGCCACACAACTGGGGACAGGGGATTCCTACGAGCAGTACTTC.

The chain is built from TRBV10-2 and TRBJ2-5, with D possibly being TRBD1 (6 bases). This CDR3 region has 17 residues. From germline, CDR1 is WSHSY and CDR2 SAAADI. Trimming took 2 bases from V and 2 from J, leaving 18 bases between them. The CDR3 coding sequence is TGCGCCAGCAGTGAGGGGGGCTTGGGTAAGGTACAAGAGACCCAGTACTTC. Protein: CASSEGGLGKVQETQYF.

CDR3 sequence: CASSVEGSSGNTIYF. The CDR3 DNA sequence: TGTGCCAGCAGCGTAGAGGGATCCTCTGGAAACACCATATATTTT. The rearrangement joins TRBV9 to TRBJ1-3; no definite D call. The CDR3 extends over 15 amino acids. Germline assignment: CDR1 SGDLS and CDR2 YYNGEE. Trimming stripped 0 bases from V and 0 bases from J, with 7 bases between.

The chain employs TRBV3-1 (or the pseudogene TRBV3-2) and TRBJ2-3; no clear D. Germline V gene sequence: CDR1 LGHDT, CDR2 YNNKEL (reference sequence). This CDR3 has 16 residues. The V end lost 4 bases, the J end lost 2 bases, and 16 bases lay between the germline ends. In DNA form, the CDR3 reads TGTGCCAGCAGCCCAAGGAGTCCCAGCGTCACAGATACGCAGTATTTT. Translation: CASSPRSPSVTDTQYF.

The J gene is TRBJ1-1, the V gene TRBV6-5, with no clear D. This CDR3 comprises 13 residues. V was cut by 2 bases and J by 1 base, with 5 bases left in between. Per germline, CDR1 MNHEY and CDR2 SVGAGI. The CDR3 reads CASSYNSNTEAFF. The CDR3, as DNA: TGTGCCAGCAGTTACAACTCGAACACTGAAGCTTTCTTT.

V and J are TRBV6-5 and TRBJ2-3; D ambiguous. The CDR3 spans 12 residues. Germline CDR1 MNHEY, CDR2 SVGAGI. V gave up 2 bases and J gave up 4 bases, with 4 bases separating them. The CDR3 DNA follows: TGTGCCAGCAGTTACGGGTCAGATACGCAGTATTTT. This encodes CASSYGSDTQYF.

This clone has a single count. This rearrangement joins TRBV29-1 to TRBJ1-5; 8 positions agree with TRBD1. This CDR3 spans 13 amino acids. The trim removed 7 bases at V and 6 bases at J, leaving 8 bases unmatched. Germline lookup yields CDR1 SQVTM and CDR2 ANQGSEA. The DNA for the CDR3 is TGCAGCGGGACGACAGGGGTCGGTCAGCCCCAGCATTTT. It translates to CSGTTGVGQPQHF.

The chain carries TRBV5-1 and TRBJ2-3; 10 bases are shared with TRBD2. In germline, CDR1 is SGHRS, CDR2 YFSETQ. This CDR3 has 16 residues. V dropped 0 bases and J dropped 1; count of bases not matched to a gene: 2. The CDR3 region has the DNA TGCGCCAGCAGCTTGGGAGGACTAGCGGGCACAGATACGCAGTATTTT. Amino acid sequence: CASSLGGLAGTDTQYF.

V usage is TRBV5-1 and J usage is TRBJ1-5; 12 nucleotides match TRBD1. The junction had 4 bases not matched to a gene; V was cut back by 3 bases and J by 6 bases. The V gene's germline CDR1 is SGHRS and CDR2 YFSETQ. The CDR3 loop spans 15 amino acids. CDR3 residues: CASSSGQGAGQPQHF. The CDR3 DNA is TGCGCCAGCAGCTCGGGACAGGGGGCCGGTCAGCCCCAGCATTTT.

J is TRBJ1-1 and V is TRBV5-4; D might be TRBD1 (5 bases). The V gene lost 3 bases and the J gene lost 5 bases, with 17 bases spanning the gap. The germline V gene has CDR1 SGHNT and CDR2 YYREEE (reference sequence). The length of the CDR3 is 15 residues. The CDR3 region is CASSWTGTRGTEAFF. The CDR3 nucleotides read TGTGCCAGCAGCTGGACCGGGACCCGCGGAACTGAAGCTTTCTTT.

The CDR3 sequence is CASLKGPTSGNTIYF. The CDR3 DNA is TGTGCCAGCTTAAAGGGACCGACTTCTGGAAACACCATATATTTT. The chain couples TRBV7-2 to TRBJ1-3, with D maybe TRBD1 (5 bases). Trimming stripped 8 bases from V and 1 base from J, with 15 bases between. The CDR3 consists of 15 residues. Germline CDR1 is SGHTA and CDR2 is FQGNSA. Full variable domain (missing parts from reference TRBV7-2 and TRBJ1-3): GAGVSQSPSNKVTEKGKDVELRCDPISGHTALYWYRQSLGQGLEFLIYFQGNSAPDKSGLPSDRFSAERTGGSVSTLTIQRTQQEDSAVYLCASLKGPTSGNTIYFGEGSWLTVV.

This clone was found once. The chain recombines TRBV9 with TRBJ1-2; D ambiguous. CDR3 size: 13 residues. CDR1 is SGDLS and CDR2 is YYNGEE in the germline V gene. Trimming shortened V by 0 bases and J by 4 bases, and 7 bases separated the two germline ends. This chain's CDR3 is CASSVDLSYGYTF. CDR3 nucleotide sequence: TGTGCCAGCAGCGTAGATCTCAGCTATGGCTACACCTTC.

The rearrangement links TRBV9 to TRBJ1-1; unclear D gene. V was pared by 0 bases and J by 0 bases, with 6 bases between. The germline V gene has CDR1 SGDLS and CDR2 YYNGEE. This CDR3 is built from 14 residues. The CDR3 region is CASSVGMLNTEAFF. The CDR3 nucleotides read TGTGCCAGCAGCGTAGGGATGCTGAACACTGAAGCTTTCTTT.

The chain employs TRBV28 and TRBJ1-6; a possible D gene is TRBD1 (5 bases). This CDR3 is 16 amino acids long. With 5 bases removed from V and 3 bases from J, the gap between germline ends came to 14 bases. Germline V gives CDR1 MDHEN, CDR2 SYDVKM. The CDR3 is CASSMGTDSYNSPLHF. The CDR3 bases are TGTGCCAGCAGTATGGGGACCGACAGCTATAATTCACCCCTCCACTTT.

The rearrangement joins TRBV28 to TRBJ1-2; 9 bases map to TRBD1. Germline V lookup: CDR1 MDHEN, CDR2 SYDVKM. Unmatched junction bases numbered 4, after V lost 3 bases and J lost 2 bases. This CDR3 has 15 amino acids. The CDR3 protein is CASSFLQGANYGYTF. DNA of the CDR3: TGTGCCAGCAGTTTCCTACAGGGGGCGAACTATGGCTACACCTTC.